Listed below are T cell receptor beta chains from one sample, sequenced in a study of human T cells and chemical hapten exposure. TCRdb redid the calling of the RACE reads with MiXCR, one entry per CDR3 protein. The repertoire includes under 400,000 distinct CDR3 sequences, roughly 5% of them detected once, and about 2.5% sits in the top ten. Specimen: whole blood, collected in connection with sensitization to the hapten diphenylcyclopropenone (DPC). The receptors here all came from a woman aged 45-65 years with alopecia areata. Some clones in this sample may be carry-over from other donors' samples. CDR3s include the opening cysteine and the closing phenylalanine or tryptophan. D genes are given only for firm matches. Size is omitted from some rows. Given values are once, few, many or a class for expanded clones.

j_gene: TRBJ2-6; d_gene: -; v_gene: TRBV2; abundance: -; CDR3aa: CASSDPPPQGPKGGANVLTF; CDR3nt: TGTGCCAGCAGTGATCCACCCCCCCAGGGCCCCAAGGGAGGGGCCAACGTCCTGACTTTC
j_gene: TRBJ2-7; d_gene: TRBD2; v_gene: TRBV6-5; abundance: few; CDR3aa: CASRGTGRVQNEQYF; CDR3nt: TGTGCCAGCAGGGGCACGGGGAGGGTCCAAAACGAGCAGTACTTC
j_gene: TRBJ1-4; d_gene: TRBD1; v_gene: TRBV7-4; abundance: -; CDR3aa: CASSWDSNTEKLFF; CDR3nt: TGTGCCAGCAGCTGGGACAGTAATACTGAAAAACTGTTTTTT
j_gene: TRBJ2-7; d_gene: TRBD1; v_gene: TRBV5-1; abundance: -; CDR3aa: CASSLSSGTGIYEQYF; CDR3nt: TGCGCCAGCAGCTTGTCTTCAGGGACAGGGATCTACGAGCAGTACTTC
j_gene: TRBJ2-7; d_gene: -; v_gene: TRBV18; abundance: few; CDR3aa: CASSDKYSYEQYF; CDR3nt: TGTGCCAGCTCAGACAAGTACTCCTACGAGCAGTACTTC
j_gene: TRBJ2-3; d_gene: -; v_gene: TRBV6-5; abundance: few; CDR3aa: CASSYREMNPDTQYF; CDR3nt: TGTGCCAGCAGTTACAGGGAAATGAATCCAGATACGCAGTATTTT
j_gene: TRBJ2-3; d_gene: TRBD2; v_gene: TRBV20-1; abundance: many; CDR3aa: CSAPGLAGGGSDTQYF; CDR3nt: TGCAGTGCTCCGGGACTAGCGGGAGGTGGATCAGATACGCAGTATTTT
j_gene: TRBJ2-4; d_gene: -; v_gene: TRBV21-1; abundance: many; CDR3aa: CASSNSNHRMMKNIQYF; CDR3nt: TGTGCCAGCAGCAACTCCAATCACAGGATGATGAAAAACATTCAGTACTTC
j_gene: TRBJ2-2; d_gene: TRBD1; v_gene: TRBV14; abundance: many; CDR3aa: CASSPRTGTGELFF; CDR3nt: TGTGCCAGCAGCCCACGGACAGGGACTGGGGAGCTGTTTTTT
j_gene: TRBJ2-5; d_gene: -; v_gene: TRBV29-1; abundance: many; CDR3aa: CSVEAETQYF; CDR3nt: TGCAGCGTTGAAGCAGAGACCCAGTACTTC
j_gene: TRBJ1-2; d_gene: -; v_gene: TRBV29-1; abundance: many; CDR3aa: CSVRRTDYYGYTF; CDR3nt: TGCAGCGTCAGGAGGACAGACTACTATGGCTACACCTTC
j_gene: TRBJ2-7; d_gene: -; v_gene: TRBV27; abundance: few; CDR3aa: CASFQGNEQYF; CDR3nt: TGTGCCAGCTTTCAAGGGAACGAGCAGTACTTC
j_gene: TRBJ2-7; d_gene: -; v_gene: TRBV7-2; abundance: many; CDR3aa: CASSLAGRGVLYEQYF; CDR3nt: TGTGCCAGCAGCTTAGCAGGAAGGGGGGTCCTCTACGAGCAGTACTTC
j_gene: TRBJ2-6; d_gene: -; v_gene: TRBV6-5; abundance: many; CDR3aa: CASSSGSFGANVLTF; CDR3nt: TGTGCCAGCAGTAGCGGGTCCTTTGGGGCCAACGTCCTGACTTTC
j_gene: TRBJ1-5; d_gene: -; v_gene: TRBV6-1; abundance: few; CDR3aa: CASSPGRGRRGPQHF; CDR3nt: TGTGCCAGCAGCCCCGGGAGGGGCCGCCGGGGCCCCCAGCATTTT
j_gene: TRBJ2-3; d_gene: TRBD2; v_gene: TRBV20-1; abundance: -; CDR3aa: CSARDSSGGDTQYF; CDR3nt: TGCAGTGCTAGAGACTCCTCGGGGGGAGATACGCAGTATTTT
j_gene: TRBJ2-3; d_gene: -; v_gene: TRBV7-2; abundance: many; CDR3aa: CASSLVKSGQDTQYF; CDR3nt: TGTGCCAGCAGCTTAGTAAAGTCCGGACAGGATACGCAGTATTTT
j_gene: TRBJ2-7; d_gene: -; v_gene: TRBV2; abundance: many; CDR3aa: CASRRGPGYEQYF; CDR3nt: TGTGCCAGCAGGAGGGGCCCCGGGTACGAGCAGTACTTC
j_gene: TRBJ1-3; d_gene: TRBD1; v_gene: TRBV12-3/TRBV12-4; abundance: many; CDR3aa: CASSRTGIGNTIYF; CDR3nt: TGTGCCAGCAGTCGGACAGGGATTGGAAACACCATATATTTT
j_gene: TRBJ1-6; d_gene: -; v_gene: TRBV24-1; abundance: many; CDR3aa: CATSAGQFSSYNSPLHF; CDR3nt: TGTGCCACCAGCGCGGGCCAGTTTAGCTCCTATAATTCACCCCTCCACTTT
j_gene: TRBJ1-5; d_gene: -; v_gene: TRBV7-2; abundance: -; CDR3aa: CASSLGGGHQPQHF; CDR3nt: TGTGCCAGCAGCTTAGGAGGGGGGCATCAGCCCCAGCATTTT
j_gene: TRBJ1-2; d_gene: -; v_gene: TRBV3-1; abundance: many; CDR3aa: CASSQDVIGIYGYTF; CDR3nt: TGTGCCAGCAGCCAAGATGTAATAGGAATCTATGGCTACACCTTC
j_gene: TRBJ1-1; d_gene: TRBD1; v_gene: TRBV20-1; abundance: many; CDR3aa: CSANDRAEAFF; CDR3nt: TGCAGTGCAAATGACAGGGCTGAAGCTTTCTTT
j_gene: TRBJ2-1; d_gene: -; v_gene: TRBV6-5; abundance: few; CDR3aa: CASSYSADNEQFF; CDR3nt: TGTGCCAGCAGTTACTCAGCGGACAATGAGCAGTTCTTC
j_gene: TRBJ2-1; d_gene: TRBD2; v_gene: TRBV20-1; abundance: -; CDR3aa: CSARPSGRGEQFF; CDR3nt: TGCAGTGCCCGACCTAGCGGGAGGGGGGAGCAGTTCTTC
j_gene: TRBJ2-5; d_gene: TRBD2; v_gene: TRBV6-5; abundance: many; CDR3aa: CASRRGGRSETQYF; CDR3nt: TGTGCCAGCAGGCGGGGGGGCCGGTCAGAGACCCAGTACTTC